This is a list of T cell receptor beta chains from one sample in a study of metastatic and nonmetastatic thyroid tumors. With MiXCR, TCRdb called clones anew from the PCR reads. The repertoire holds roughly 81,000 clones, with 7.5% to 9% as singletons. Input material: blood. Receptor source: a female donor with papillary thyroid cancer or a benign thyroid nodule (not recorded which). Some clones in this sample may be carry-over from other donors' samples. CDR3s include the opening cysteine and the closing phenylalanine or tryptophan. D genes are given only for firm matches. Clone size is shown for a subset of rows, as once, few, many or a class of expanded clone.

>TRBJ2-7|TRBD1|-|TRBV9
CASSLGQGAYEQYF
TGTGCCAGCAGCCTGGGACAGGGGGCGTACGAGCAGTACTTC
>TRBJ2-6|-|many|TRBV6-1
CASSGARSGANVLTF
TGTGCCAGCAGTGGGGCCCGCTCTGGGGCCAACGTCCTGACTTTC
>TRBJ2-5|-|few|TRBV19
CASSIAGWETQYF
TGTGCCAGTAGTATAGCGGGGTGGGAGACCCAGTACTTC
>TRBJ1-2|-|-|TRBV10-3
CAISGGRGYTF
TGTGCCATCAGTGGGGGGAGGGGCTACACCTTC
>TRBJ2-2|TRBD1|many|TRBV9
CASSVRQGNTGELFF
TGTGCCAGCAGCGTTCGACAGGGGAACACCGGGGAGCTGTTTTTT
>TRBJ1-1|-|few|TRBV20-1
CSARDSQGLNTEAFF
TGCAGTGCTAGAGATTCACAGGGACTGAACACTGAAGCTTTCTTT
>TRBJ2-1|TRBD1|many|TRBV7-3
CASSLTGQENNEQFF
TGTGCCAGCAGTTTAACGGGACAGGAGAACAATGAGCAGTTCTTC
>TRBJ1-2|-|many|TRBV11-2
CASSSVGTQANYGYTF
TGTGCCAGCAGCTCTGTCGGGACACAAGCTAACTATGGCTACACCTTC
>TRBJ1-5|TRBD1|many|TRBV15
CATSRDTTGGLSNQPQHF
TGTGCCACCAGCAGAGATACGACAGGGGGCTTGAGCAATCAGCCCCAGCATTTT
>TRBJ1-1|-|many|TRBV29-1
CSVDRADNTEAFF
TGCAGCGTTGATAGGGCAGATAACACTGAAGCTTTCTTT
>TRBJ1-5|-|-|TRBV6-1
CASSPQVSNQPQHF
TGTGCCAGCAGCCCTCAAGTTAGCAATCAGCCCCAGCATTTT
>TRBJ1-2|TRBD1|-|TRBV14
CASSQSRGGLDYTF
TGTGCCAGCAGCCAGTCCCGAGGGGGCCTTGACTACACCTTC
>TRBJ1-3|-|many|TRBV6-1
CASTHVAGNTIYF
TGTGCCAGCACTCACGTCGCCGGAAACACCATATATTTT
>TRBJ2-5|TRBD1|-|TRBV20-1
CSALPTGGAGETQYF
TGCAGTGCTCTACCAACAGGGGGCGCAGGGGAGACCCAGTACTTC
>TRBJ2-3|TRBD2|-|TRBV3-1
CASSPFSGDGDTQYF
TGTGCCAGCAGCCCGTTTAGCGGGGACGGGGATACGCAGTATTTT
>TRBJ1-6|-|many|TRBV11-2
CASSLGWAGPSPLHF
TGTGCCAGCAGCTTAGGTTGGGCAGGGCCCTCACCCCTCCACTTT
>TRBJ1-5|-|many|TRBV6-5
CASSYHSNQPQHF
TGTGCCAGCAGTTACCATAGCAATCAGCCCCAGCATTTT
>TRBJ2-5|TRBD2|many|TRBV29-1
CSVVLAGQETQYF
TGCAGCGTTGTATTAGCGGGGCAAGAGACCCAGTACTTC